The 20 T cell receptor beta chains below come from one sample, sequenced in a study of blood T cell repertoires in COVID-19. Assay: immunoSEQ multiplex PCR; the TCRdb copy retains only in-frame clones and omits some. The data contain about 220,000 clones, 65% to 90% of them seen just once; the ten biggest clones take up about 2.4%. Input material: peripheral blood. The receptor set was obtained from a woman between 65 and 79 years old with COVID-19, enrolled during active disease.

This chain connects TRBV19 to TRBJ2-3; D is unresolved. The germline V gene has CDR1 LNHDA and CDR2 SQIVND (reference sequence). The length of the CDR3 is 13 residues. V was trimmed by 3 bases and J by 2 bases, leaving 6 bases between them. In DNA, the CDR3 is TGTGCCAGTAGTATGAGGTTCACAGATACGCAGTATTTT. This encodes CASSMRFTDTQYF.

The V and J genes are TRBV5-4 and TRBJ1-2; 9 positions match TRBD1. V shed 4 bases and J 8 bases; nucleotides not matched to a gene: 9. This CDR3 is built from 14 residues. From germline, CDR1 is SGHNT and CDR2 YYREEE (reference sequence). CDR3 DNA sequence: TGTGCCAGCAGCCTGTTTGGGACAGGGTACGGCTACACCTTC. This gives the protein CASSLFGTGYGYTF.

The V and J genes are TRBV27 and TRBJ1-2; tentatively, D is TRBD1 (5 bases). Between the trimmed V and J ends, which lost 8 bases and 14 bases, there was a span of 21 bases. Germline CDR1 is MNHEY and CDR2 is SMNVEV (reference sequence). The CDR3 contains 12 residues. As DNA, the CDR3 is TGTGCCAGCCAGGGCTTAGGAGTAGGAAGGACCTTC. This translates into CASQGLGVGRTF.

The V and J genes are TRBV4-3 and TRBJ2-1, with TRBD2 matching 12 bases. V lost 2 bases to trimming and J lost 10 bases; unmatched junction nucleotides: 15. Per the germline V gene, CDR1 is LGHNA and CDR2 is YSLEER. The CDR3 loop spans 18 amino acids. CDR3 nucleotide sequence: TGCGCCAGCAGCCAAAACGGAGGACTAGCGGGGACTGCAGGGGAGCAGTTCTTC. Translating it yields CASSQNGGLAGTAGEQFF.

This chain joins TRBV5-4 and TRBJ2-1, with TRBD2 matching over 12 bases. Germline CDR1 SGHNT, CDR2 YYREEE (reference sequence). The V gene end was trimmed by 1 base and the J gene end by 3 bases; junction bases not matched to a gene: 8. This CDR3 is built from 18 residues. The CDR3 DNA sequence: TGTGCCAGCAGCTTGAGGCTAGCGGGGGGGCTTGACTACAATGAGCAGTTCTTC. Amino acid sequence: CASSLRLAGGLDYNEQFF. The full variable domain, rest sourced from reference TRBV5-4 and TRBJ2-1, is ETGVTQSPTHLIKTRGQQVTLRCSSQSGHNTVSWYQQALGQGPQFIFQYYREEENGRGNFPPRFSGLQFPNYSSELNVNALELDDSALYLCASSLRLAGGLDYNEQFFGPGTRLTVL.

The J gene is TRBJ2-5, the V gene TRBV3-1 (or the pseudogene TRBV3-2), with 10 bases matching TRBD2. The trim removed 7 bases at V and 0 bases at J, leaving 2 bases unmatched. This CDR3 is built from 14 residues. Germline-derived CDR1 and CDR2 are LGHDT and YNNKEL (reference sequence). CDR3 sequence: CASTGLADQETQYF. DNA of the CDR3: TGTGCCAGCACTGGACTAGCGGACCAAGAGACCCAGTACTTC.

The rearrangement joins TRBV19 to TRBJ1-2, with a possible D match to TRBD1 (6 bases). Germline V CDR1 and CDR2: LNHDA, SQIVND (reference sequence). This CDR3 contains 16 residues. Trimming shortened V by 1 base and J by 0 bases, and 12 bases separated the two germline ends. CDR3 sequence (DNA): TGTGCCAGTAGTATAGCTCTCAGGGGACCTAACTATGGCTACACCTTC. Residues: CASSIALRGPNYGYTF.

This clone was detected once. The V call is TRBV4-2, the J call TRBJ1-4; a possible D gene is TRBD1 (6 bases). There are 15 residues in the CDR3. Trimming cost V 0 bases and J 5 bases, with 10 bases left between them. Germline V gives CDR1 LGHNA, CDR2 YNFKEQ. The CDR3 reads CASSQEVQGNEKLFF. CDR3 coding DNA: TGTGCCAGCAGCCAAGAGGTACAGGGCAATGAAAAACTGTTTTTT.

The gene calls are TRBV6-5 and TRBJ2-2; D is uncertain. The germline gives CDR1 MNHEY, CDR2 SVGAGI. The CDR3 is made up of 15 amino acids. V shed 0 bases and J shed 2 bases, with 7 bases lying between them. The CDR3 spells CASSYSLRNTGELFF. The CDR3 nucleotides are TGTGCCAGCAGTTACTCGCTCAGAAACACCGGGGAGCTGTTTTTT.

The V gene is TRBV5-1, the J gene TRBJ1-2; D ambiguous. The CDR3 consists of 14 residues. The germline CDR1 and CDR2 sequences are SGHRS and YFSETQ. Trimming shortened V by 0 bases and J by 1 base, and 7 bases separated the two germline ends. CDR3 protein: CASSLATDNYGYTF. The CDR3 DNA is TGCGCCAGCAGCTTGGCTACAGATAACTATGGCTACACCTTC.

This clone was detected many times. The V and J genes are TRBV6-1 and TRBJ2-2; TRBD2 matches 13 bases. The V gene's germline CDR1 is MNHNS and CDR2 SASEGT. V trimming: 4 bases; J trimming: 2 bases; junction bases outside the gene matches: 4. The CDR3 extends over 17 amino acids. For the CDR3, the DNA is TGTGCCAGCAGTGTTAGGACTAGCGGGAGAAACACCGGGGAGCTGTTTTTT. Residues: CASSVRTSGRNTGELFF.

J is TRBJ2-2 and V is TRBV2; tentative D call: TRBD1 (5 bases). With 0 bases removed from V and 4 bases from J, the gap between germline ends came to 9 bases. The CDR3 extends over 15 amino acids. The germline CDR1 and CDR2 sequences are SNHLY and FYNNEI. CDR3 region: CASSEAGRVTGELFF. The DNA for the CDR3 is TGTGCCAGCAGTGAAGCGGGCAGGGTCACCGGGGAGCTGTTTTTT.

This clone showed up just once. This chain links TRBV4-3 with TRBJ2-6; D uncertain. CDR3 length: 16 residues. Germline V lookup: CDR1 LGHNA, CDR2 YSLEER. Deletions cut 0 bases from V and 0 bases from J, with 6 bases between. The CDR3 protein is CASSQEGHSGANVLTF. Here the CDR3 DNA reads TGCGCCAGCAGCCAAGAGGGCCACTCTGGGGCCAACGTCCTGACTTTC.

The rearrangement uses TRBV7-9 and TRBJ1-1; the D is unclear. The CDR3 contains 14 residues. V was pared by 2 bases and J by 6 bases, with 13 bases between. Germline lookup yields CDR1 SEHNR and CDR2 FQNEAQ (reference sequence). Written as DNA, the CDR3 is TGTGCCAGCAGCTTAAGTAGAGGTCTCCCTGAAGCTTTCTTT. Residues: CASSLSRGLPEAFF.

The chain has TRBV19 and TRBJ2-1; 11 positions match TRBD2. After removal of 8 bases from V and 3 bases from J, the junction contained 6 bases not matched to a gene. Germline assignment: CDR1 LNHDA and CDR2 SQIVND (reference sequence). The CDR3 spans 15 residues. The CDR3 DNA is TGTGCCAGTGCCGTCGGACTAGCGGGCTACAATGAGCAGTTCTTC. This encodes CASAVGLAGYNEQFF.

The gene calls are TRBV5-6 and TRBJ2-6; 8 bases fit TRBD1. Germline V gene data show CDR1 as SGHDT and CDR2 as YYEEEE. Unmatched junction bases numbered 5, after V lost 4 bases and J lost 2 bases. The CDR3 has 16 residues. CDR3 sequence reads: CASSPDRGAGANVLTF. Written as DNA, the CDR3 is TGTGCCAGCAGCCCAGACAGGGGAGCTGGGGCCAACGTCCTGACTTTC.

This chain connects TRBV6-4 to TRBJ2-3, with a possible D match to TRBD2 (5 bases). Trimming took off 5 bases at V and 5 bases at J, with 14 bases between the two ends. CDR1 and CDR2 (germline): MRHNA, SNTAGT. CDR3 length: 14 residues. CDR3 region: CASSLGGSRDTQYF. CDR3 in DNA: TGTGCCAGCAGTCTTGGTGGGAGTCGAGATACGCAGTATTTT.

The CDR3 reads CAISESLPGQGNTEAFF. CDR3 nucleotide sequence: TGTGCCATCAGTGAGTCCCTGCCGGGACAGGGGAACACTGAAGCTTTCTTT. The chain joins TRBV10-3 to TRBJ1-1; 9 positions agree with TRBD1. The V gene end was trimmed by 0 bases and the J gene end by 1 base; junction bases not matched to a gene: 6. This CDR3 is 17 amino acids long. Germline V gene data show CDR1 as ENHRY and CDR2 as SYGVKD.

The chain uses TRBV19 and TRBJ2-3; 7 positions match TRBD1. The J segment lost 5 bases and the V segment lost 3 bases, leaving 5 bases of the junction unmatched. This CDR3 spans 14 amino acids. The germline gives CDR1 LNHDA, CDR2 SQIVND (reference sequence). The DNA for the CDR3 is TGTGCCAGTAGTATGGGCAGGGGGTTAGATACGCAGTATTTT. It codes for CASSMGRGLDTQYF.

This clone was counted between two and nine times. The chain recombines TRBV5-4 with TRBJ2-7; the D gene is possibly TRBD2 (6 bases). The CDR3 is 14 amino acids. Germline-derived CDR1 and CDR2 are SGHNT and YYREEE (reference sequence). Trimming shortened V by 3 bases and J by 3 bases, and 13 bases separated the two germline ends. CDR3 nucleotides: TGTGCCAGCAGCTACGGTTGGGGGGACTACGAGCAGTACTTC. It encodes CASSYGWGDYEQYF.